The 7 T cell receptor beta chains below all came from one sample that was sequenced in a study of early T cells in non-severe SARS-CoV-2 infection. TCRdb re-called the 5' RACE reads with MiXCR, one entry per CDR3 protein. The sample holds under 80,000 distinct CDR3 sequences; 13% are singletons and the top ten take 4% to 5%. The sequenced material came from whole blood. These receptors all come from an adult who was a healthcare worker with PCR-confirmed SARS-CoV-2 infection or an uninfected control (not recorded which).

The chain recombines TRBV7-8 with TRBJ2-3, with D perhaps matching TRBD1 (6 bases). Trimming cost V 5 bases and J 2 bases, with 23 bases left between them. The CDR3 extends over 18 amino acids. CDR1 is SGHVS and CDR2 is FQNEAQ in the germline V gene. The CDR3 protein is CASSPGTWGPPSTDTQYF. CDR3 nucleotide sequence: TGTGCCAGCAGCCCGGGGACATGGGGTCCCCCTTCCACAGATACGCAGTATTTT.

This clonotype was detected ten times or more. The chain employs TRBV30 and TRBJ2-1; maybe TRBD2 (6 bases). Germline V gene lookup returns CDR1 GTSNPN and CDR2 SVGIG (reference sequence). The CDR3 runs to 15 residues. Trimming cost V 3 bases and J 7 bases, with 19 bases left between them. Written as DNA, the CDR3 is TGTGCCTGGAGGGGAGCCGGTCCACGGGGGAATGAGCAGTTCTTC. Its protein is CAWRGAGPRGNEQFF.

This clonotype was recorded only once. This may be a read error, as it is one base from a much larger clone. The V gene is TRBV20-1, the J gene TRBJ1-1; D uncertain. V was pared by 0 bases and J by 3 bases, with 5 bases between. The CDR3 runs 12 residues. Germline V lookup: CDR1 DFQATT, CDR2 SNEGSKA (reference sequence). The CDR3 DNA follows: TGCAGTGCTAGAGACGGGGACACTGAAGCTTTCTTT. Residues: CSARDGDTEAFF.

The chain combines TRBV5-6 with TRBJ1-2, with D uncertain. This CDR3 comprises 12 residues. CDR1 SGHDT and CDR2 YYEEEE come from the germline V gene. The germline V and J ends were trimmed by 2 bases and 3 bases, with 5 bases remaining between them. In DNA form, the CDR3 reads TGTGCCAGCAGCTTAAATTACTATGGCTACACCTTC. Translation gives CASSLNYYGYTF.

This clonotype was counted ten times or more. The CDR3, as DNA: TGCGCCACCACCCTAGGGGCGCGGAACGAGCAGTACTTC. It specifies CATTLGARNEQYF. This chain links TRBV10-2 with TRBJ2-7, with D possibly matching TRBD1 (5 bases). Trimming cost V 10 bases and J 5 bases, with 18 bases left between them. The CDR3 is 13 amino acids. Per the germline V gene, CDR1 is WSHSY and CDR2 is SAAADI.

This clonotype was seen ten or more times. The chain recombines TRBV12-3 or TRBV12-4 with TRBJ1-2; no reliable D call. V was pared by 2 bases and J by 7 bases, with 11 bases between. The CDR3 is made up of 13 amino acids. CDR3 DNA sequence: TGTGCCAGCAGTTTAACCCCAGCGTTTGGCTACACCTTC. It translates to CASSLTPAFGYTF.

This clonotype was observed many times. The chain links TRBV27 to TRBJ1-4, with TRBD1 identical over 8 bases. Germline lookup yields CDR1 MNHEY and CDR2 SMNVEV (reference sequence). With V trimmed by 6 bases and J by 0 bases, 12 bases remained unmatched. This CDR3 is built from 18 residues. The CDR3 DNA reads TGTGCCAGCAGCCCACTATTGACAGGGGAGGCAACTAATGAAAAACTGTTTTTT. Protein product: CASSPLLTGEATNEKLFF.